The following is a T cell receptor beta chain sequence with its context. Its antigen is currently unknown. The data belong to a study of cytomegalovirus exposure and HLA in healthy donors. General observations from the study: Some TCR beta chains (around 180 of them) were listed as cytomegalovirus-associated. Some segments of the V type, notably TRBV6-2 and TRBV6-3, were excluded as indistinguishable.

With 60 Vbeta and 13 Jbeta primers, the PCR was carried out. Clones were read by immunoSEQ multiplex PCR, and TCRdb kept only the in-frame ones, dropping some. Among under 200,000 clones listed, around 80% were seen once. Trimming took off 4 bases at V and 1 base at J, with 18 bases between the two ends. Per germline, CDR1 SGHRS and CDR2 YFSETQ. The CDR3 contains 16 residues. The sequenced sample consisted of PBMCs. The sequence was obtained from a middle-aged man in good health and CMV-seronegative. This sequence joins TRBV5-1 and TRBJ2-7, with D maybe TRBD1 (8 bases). CDR3: CASSPDTGGLSYEQYF. The CDR3 DNA is TGCGCCAGCAGCCCGGATACAGGGGGACTATCCTACGAGCAGTACTTC.